This is a list of T cell receptor beta chains from one sample in a study of metastatic and nonmetastatic thyroid tumors. TCRdb reprocessed the PCR reads using MiXCR. The table records roughly 22,000 clones, about a third of them present only once. Sequenced input: blood. All receptors derive from a male donor with papillary thyroid cancer or a benign thyroid nodule (not recorded which). Some clones in this sample may be carry-over from other donors' samples. Both conserved end residues are part of each CDR3. D genes are given only for firm matches. Clone size is shown for a subset of rows, as once, few, many or a class of expanded clone.

D gene	J gene	V gene	clone size	CDR3 protein	CDR3 DNA
TRBD1	TRBJ1-2	TRBV19	many	CASSIDGTENYGYTF	TGTGCCAGTAGCATAGATGGGACAGAGAACTATGGCTACACCTTC
-	TRBJ2-1	TRBV27	many	CASRSGGIDEQFF	TGTGCCAGTAGGTCGGGTGGGATAGATGAGCAGTTCTTC
-	TRBJ1-3	TRBV28	-	CASTPLGNTIYF	TGTGCCAGCACCCCGTTAGGAAACACCATATATTTT
TRBD1	TRBJ1-1	TRBV6-1	few	CASIRGLGTEAFF	TGTGCCAGCATCAGGGGGCTGGGAACTGAAGCTTTCTTT
TRBD1	TRBJ2-3	TRBV27	medium-sized	CASRDRASTDTQYF	TGTGCCAGTAGGGACAGGGCTAGCACAGATACGCAGTATTTT
-	TRBJ2-2	TRBV30	-	CAWRWWGPGELFF	TGTGCCTGGAGGTGGTGGGGGCCAGGGGAGCTGTTTTTT
TRBD1	TRBJ2-7	TRBV28	few	CASSPSQDRPISYEQYF	TGTGCCAGCAGTCCTTCTCAGGACAGGCCCATCTCCTACGAGCAGTACTTC
TRBD2	TRBJ2-1	TRBV6-1	-	CASISGRRGEQFF	TGTGCCAGCATAAGCGGGAGGAGGGGCGAGCAGTTCTTC
TRBD1	TRBJ2-6	TRBV11-2	few	CASSFGQGSSGANVLTF	TGTGCCAGCAGCTTTGGACAGGGGAGCTCTGGGGCCAACGTCCTGACTTTC
-	TRBJ2-5	TRBV19	few	CASRNGVGDAETQYF	TGTGCCAGTAGGAATGGAGTAGGGGACGCAGAGACCCAGTACTTC
-	TRBJ2-6	TRBV5-1	-	CASSLTLWRDISGANVLTF	TGCGCCAGCAGCTTGACACTTTGGCGGGATATCTCTGGGGCCAACGTCCTGACTTTC
-	TRBJ2-2	TRBV6-1	few	CASSEGQDTGELFF	TGTGCCAGCAGTGAAGGGCAGGACACCGGGGAGCTGTTTTTT
-	TRBJ2-3	TRBV20-1	-	CSAGETPRTDTQYF	TGCAGTGCTGGCGAGACGCCCAGGACAGATACGCAGTATTTT
-	TRBJ2-1	TRBV28	-	CASSLWTVGNNEQFF	TGTGCCAGCAGTCTCTGGACTGTTGGAAACAATGAGCAGTTCTTC
-	TRBJ2-7	TRBV18	many	CASSPRGETYEQYF	TGTGCCAGCTCACCAAGAGGGGAAACCTACGAGCAGTACTTC
TRBD1	TRBJ1-2	TRBV20-1	-	CSARVGGQGNYGYTF	TGCAGTGCTAGAGTTGGTGGACAGGGTAACTATGGCTACACCTTC
TRBD2	TRBJ2-7	TRBV6-2/TRBV6-3	many	CASSNQREGEQYF	TGTGCCAGCAGTAACCAGCGGGAGGGGGAGCAGTACTTC
-	TRBJ1-1	TRBV18	-	CASSSTGDTEAFF	TGTGCCAGCTCATCGACCGGGGACACTGAAGCTTTCTTT
-	TRBJ2-2	TRBV14	many	CASSQVFTGELFF	TGTGCCAGCAGTCAAGTATTCACCGGGGAGCTGTTTTTT
TRBD1	TRBJ1-2	TRBV6-2/TRBV6-3	few	CASSYPPDRVYGYTF	TGTGCCAGCAGTTACCCCCCGGACAGGGTCTATGGCTACACCTTC
TRBD2	TRBJ2-1	TRBV7-2	many	CASSAGGTSLFF	TGTGCCAGCAGTGCCGGGGGGACTAGTCTGTTCTTC
TRBD2	TRBJ2-7	TRBV6-1	-	CASRSRLRETYEQYF	TGTGCCAGCAGATCCCGACTGCGGGAGACTTACGAGCAGTACTTC
TRBD1	TRBJ1-2	TRBV18	-	CASSPGTGRDGYTF	TGTGCCAGCTCACCGGGGACAGGGAGGGATGGCTACACCTTC
TRBD1	TRBJ1-5	TRBV4-1	-	CASSPLTGGLGPQHF	TGCGCCAGCAGCCCATTGACAGGGGGCCTCGGGCCCCAGCATTTT
-	TRBJ1-1	TRBV5-6	medium-sized	CASSLYRVWTEAFF	TGTGCCAGCAGCTTGTACAGGGTTTGGACTGAAGCTTTCTTT
-	TRBJ2-7	TRBV11-2	-	CASSLTPVYEQYF	TGTGCCAGCAGCTTAACTCCAGTCTACGAGCAGTACTTC
-	TRBJ2-1	TRBV19	many	CASSDRLHGEQFF	TGTGCCAGTAGTGATAGGCTCCACGGTGAGCAGTTCTTC
-	TRBJ1-4	TRBV5-1	-	CASSSGTSDSEKLFF	TGCGCCAGCAGCTCCGGGACCAGTGATTCGGAAAAACTGTTTTTT
TRBD2	TRBJ2-3	TRBV6-1	few	CASSRGGWGADTQYF	TGTGCCAGCAGTCGGGGGGGCTGGGGGGCAGATACGCAGTATTTT
TRBD2	TRBJ2-7	TRBV20-1	medium-sized	CSATTSGSATYEQYF	TGCAGTGCTACAACCAGCGGGAGTGCGACCTACGAGCAGTACTTC
-	TRBJ2-1	TRBV12-3/TRBV12-4	many	CASSTSREQFF	TGTGCCAGCAGTACTAGCCGTGAGCAGTTCTTC
TRBD2	TRBJ2-7	TRBV20-1	-	CSASQVLAGGFYEQYF	TGCAGTGCTAGTCAGGTACTAGCGGGAGGTTTTTACGAGCAGTACTTC
-	TRBJ1-5	TRBV20-1	-	CSANLGGYSNQPQHF	TGCAGTGCAAACTTGGGGGGGTATAGCAATCAGCCCCAGCATTTT
TRBD2	TRBJ2-3	TRBV9	-	CASSVVSHGGGTDTQYF	TGTGCCAGCAGCGTAGTGTCCCACGGGGGGGGCACAGATACGCAGTATTTT
-	TRBJ2-1	TRBV30	many	CAWSVQRGNEQFF	TGTGCCTGGAGTGTCCAACGTGGAAATGAGCAGTTCTTC
-	TRBJ2-5	TRBV30	-	CAWSVGSTQYF	TGTGCCTGGAGTGTAGGCTCGACCCAGTACTTC
-	TRBJ2-7	TRBV7-2	few	CASSWRSGEQYF	TGTGCCAGCAGCTGGCGGAGCGGGGAGCAGTACTTC
-	TRBJ1-6	TRBV20-1	medium-sized	CSARYGDVNSPLHF	TGCAGTGCTAGATATGGGGACGTTAATTCACCCCTCCACTTT
-	TRBJ1-1	TRBV5-1	many	CASSLSADTEAFF	TGCGCCAGCAGCTTGTCGGCAGACACTGAAGCTTTCTTT
-	TRBJ2-7	TRBV19	few	CASSIDPSTYEQYF	TGTGCCAGTAGTATAGATCCCTCGACCTACGAGCAGTACTTC
TRBD2	TRBJ2-1	TRBV27	-	CASSPGLAGYNEQFF	TGTGCCAGCAGTCCGGGACTAGCGGGTTACAATGAGCAGTTCTTC
TRBD1	TRBJ2-2	TRBV10-3	many	CAIEGGSGELFF	TGTGCCATCGAAGGGGGCTCCGGGGAGCTGTTTTTT
-	TRBJ2-5	TRBV27	-	CASRGSGQETQYF	TGTGCCAGCCGTGGATCGGGGCAAGAGACCCAGTACTTC
TRBD1	TRBJ2-7	TRBV28	-	CASGTGGSSYEQYF	TGTGCCAGTGGGACAGGGGGGAGCTCCTACGAGCAGTACTTC
-	TRBJ2-7	TRBV7-9	-	CASSLVWYEQYF	TGTGCCAGCAGCTTAGTCTGGTACGAGCAGTACTTC
TRBD1	TRBJ1-2	TRBV5-1	-	CASSTQGAYGYTF	TGCGCCAGCAGCACCCAGGGGGCGTATGGCTACACCTTC
TRBD1	TRBJ1-5	TRBV19	medium-sized	CASSIVPGGHQPQHF	TGTGCCAGTAGTATAGTGCCAGGGGGCCATCAGCCCCAGCATTTT
-	TRBJ2-2	TRBV20-1	-	CSVPARANTGELFF	TGCAGTGTCCCCGCTAGAGCGAACACCGGGGAGCTGTTTTTT
TRBD1	TRBJ2-7	TRBV20-1	-	CSAPRQGRSYEQYF	TGCAGTGCCCCCAGACAGGGACGGTCCTACGAGCAGTACTTC
-	TRBJ2-7	TRBV4-1	-	CASSLDRWGPYEQYF	TGCGCCAGCAGCCTAGACAGGTGGGGCCCCTACGAGCAGTACTTC
-	TRBJ2-2	TRBV6-5	medium-sized	CASSYSAFGELFF	TGTGCCAGCAGTTACTCTGCCTTCGGGGAGCTGTTTTTT
-	TRBJ2-3	TRBV6-1	-	CASSEAGRPTDTQYF	TGTGCCAGCAGTGAAGCCGGCCGTCCCACAGATACGCAGTATTTT